This is a list of T cell receptor beta chains from one sample in a study of regulatory T cells in long-lasting Graves disease. TCRdb re-derived calls from the multiplex PCR reads in MiXCR, one entry per CDR3 protein. The table records roughly 450,000 distinct CDR3 sequences, around 22% of them present only once. The sample was peripheral blood mononuclear cells (PBMCs), taken when the disease was refractory, from a patient treated with antithyroid drugs. All receptors derive from a female donor with Graves disease. Both conserved end residues are part of each CDR3. Fields, in order: J gene, V gene, D gene, clone size, CDR3 DNA, CDR3 protein. The D gene is left open where the match is weak. Only some rows state a clone size, as once, few, many or a class for expanded clones.

J gene: TRBJ2-7; V gene: TRBV20-1; D gene: .; clone size: few; CDR3 DNA: TGCAGTGCACCTAGCGGAGGGGGCTACGAGCAGTACTTC; CDR3 protein: CSAPSGGGYEQYF
J gene: TRBJ1-1; V gene: TRBV28; D gene: .; clone size: many; CDR3 DNA: TGTGCCAGCAGTTCAGTGATTCTGAACACTGAAGCTTTCTTT; CDR3 protein: CASSSVILNTEAFF
J gene: TRBJ1-1; V gene: TRBV5-1; D gene: .; clone size: .; CDR3 DNA: TGCGCCAGCAGCTTAGACGGACAGCCGAACACTGAAGCTTTCTTT; CDR3 protein: CASSLDGQPNTEAFF
J gene: TRBJ1-1; V gene: TRBV9; D gene: .; clone size: .; CDR3 DNA: TGTGCCAGCAGCGTAGCGGCAGGAGGTGGGACTGAAGCTTTCTTT; CDR3 protein: CASSVAAGGGTEAFF
J gene: TRBJ2-6; V gene: TRBV6-1; D gene: .; clone size: many; CDR3 DNA: TGTGCCACTCGAGGCTCTGGGGCCAACGTCCTGACTTTC; CDR3 protein: CATRGSGANVLTF
J gene: TRBJ1-1; V gene: TRBV24-1; D gene: .; clone size: many; CDR3 DNA: TGTGCCACCAGTGACCCAGGTTCGAGCACTGAAGCTTTCTTT; CDR3 protein: CATSDPGSSTEAFF
J gene: TRBJ2-5; V gene: TRBV7-2; D gene: .; clone size: .; CDR3 DNA: TGTGCCAGCAGCATGGAAGAGACCCAGTACTTC; CDR3 protein: CASSMEETQYF
J gene: TRBJ2-2; V gene: TRBV12-3/TRBV12-4; D gene: TRBD2; clone size: many; CDR3 DNA: TGTGCCAGCAGTTTCGGACTAGCGGGAGGGACGAACACCGGGGAGCTGTTTTTT; CDR3 protein: CASSFGLAGGTNTGELFF
J gene: TRBJ2-7; V gene: TRBV20-1; D gene: TRBD1; clone size: few; CDR3 DNA: TGCAGTGCCAAGAGACAGGGGGCGCGTAGCGAGCAGTACTTC; CDR3 protein: CSAKRQGARSEQYF
J gene: TRBJ2-2; V gene: TRBV19; D gene: TRBD1; clone size: .; CDR3 DNA: TGTGCCAGTAGTCCCCAGGACAGGGGGGTGACCGGGGAGCTGTTTTTT; CDR3 protein: CASSPQDRGVTGELFF
J gene: TRBJ2-2; V gene: TRBV19; D gene: .; clone size: many; CDR3 DNA: TGTGCCAGCAGAAACACCGGGGAGCTGTTTTTT; CDR3 protein: CASRNTGELFF
J gene: TRBJ1-5; V gene: TRBV2; D gene: .; clone size: many; CDR3 DNA: TGTGCCAGCAAGGACAGCCGCAATCAGCCCCAGCATTTT; CDR3 protein: CASKDSRNQPQHF
J gene: TRBJ2-1; V gene: TRBV11-3; D gene: TRBD2; clone size: .; CDR3 DNA: TGTGCCAGCTCGAGCACGTGGGAGGGCTCCTACAATGAGCAGTTCTTC; CDR3 protein: CASSSTWEGSYNEQFF
J gene: TRBJ1-1; V gene: TRBV11-1; D gene: .; clone size: many; CDR3 DNA: TGTGCCAGCAGCTTAGCAGGGGAGAACACTGAAGCTTTCTTT; CDR3 protein: CASSLAGENTEAFF
J gene: TRBJ2-5; V gene: TRBV20-1; D gene: .; clone size: few; CDR3 DNA: TGCAGTGCTAGTGGTAGCGGCCAAGAGACCCAGTACTTC; CDR3 protein: CSASGSGQETQYF
J gene: TRBJ2-7; V gene: TRBV2; D gene: .; clone size: many; CDR3 DNA: TGTGCCAGCAGTGATGTCTACGAGCAGTACTTC; CDR3 protein: CASSDVYEQYF
J gene: TRBJ1-4; V gene: TRBV27; D gene: .; clone size: .; CDR3 DNA: TGTGCCAGCAGTCCCCTCTACAACAGGGTTGAGGAAAAACTGTTTTTT; CDR3 protein: CASSPLYNRVEEKLFF
J gene: TRBJ1-5; V gene: TRBV28; D gene: .; clone size: many; CDR3 DNA: TGTGCCAGCGACATTACCAATCAGCCCCAGCATTTT; CDR3 protein: CASDITNQPQHF
J gene: TRBJ2-7; V gene: TRBV3-1; D gene: TRBD1; clone size: .; CDR3 DNA: TGTGCCAGCAGCCGACCGGGACAGGGGGTCTACGAGCAGTACTTC; CDR3 protein: CASSRPGQGVYEQYF
J gene: TRBJ2-7; V gene: TRBV20-1; D gene: TRBD2; clone size: .; CDR3 DNA: TGCAGTGCTCAAGGACTAGCGGGAGAGCAGTACTTC; CDR3 protein: CSAQGLAGEQYF
J gene: TRBJ2-4; V gene: TRBV15; D gene: .; clone size: few; CDR3 DNA: TGTGCCACCAGTAGTTCCGGGACTCTAGAAATCATTCAGTACTTC; CDR3 protein: CATSSSGTLEIIQYF
J gene: TRBJ1-1; V gene: TRBV7-2; D gene: .; clone size: .; CDR3 DNA: TGTGCCAGCAGCCGACAGGAGGCTGAAGCTTTCTTT; CDR3 protein: CASSRQEAEAFF
J gene: TRBJ1-1; V gene: TRBV29-1; D gene: .; clone size: few; CDR3 DNA: TGCAGCGTTGCCCCTCAAGAGGGGTTGGCGGCTTTCTTT; CDR3 protein: CSVAPQEGLAAFF
J gene: TRBJ2-2; V gene: TRBV7-3; D gene: TRBD2; clone size: few; CDR3 DNA: TGTGCCAGCAGCGCTACCCTAGCGGGAGGGCCGAACACCGGGGAGCTGTTTTTT; CDR3 protein: CASSATLAGGPNTGELFF
J gene: TRBJ1-2; V gene: TRBV3-1; D gene: .; clone size: .; CDR3 DNA: TGTGCCAGCAGCCCAGGGCACATCTATGGCTACACCTTC; CDR3 protein: CASSPGHIYGYTF
J gene: TRBJ2-5; V gene: TRBV7-2; D gene: .; clone size: few; CDR3 DNA: TGTGCCAGCAGCTTAGGTGTGGGGAGGGAGACCCAGTACTTC; CDR3 protein: CASSLGVGRETQYF
J gene: TRBJ1-1; V gene: TRBV5-5; D gene: .; clone size: few; CDR3 DNA: TGTGCCAGCAGCTCGATGGTGATGACAGCGAGGAACACTGAAGCTTTCTTT; CDR3 protein: CASSSMVMTARNTEAFF
J gene: TRBJ2-5; V gene: TRBV7-9; D gene: .; clone size: many; CDR3 DNA: TGTGCCAGCAGAAAGACAGTTTCCTACGGACAAGAGACCCAGTACTTC; CDR3 protein: CASRKTVSYGQETQYF
J gene: TRBJ2-1; V gene: TRBV18; D gene: .; clone size: .; CDR3 DNA: TGTGCCAGCTCACCACGCCTCCAGGTTGAGCAGTTCTTC; CDR3 protein: CASSPRLQVEQFF
J gene: TRBJ2-7; V gene: TRBV27; D gene: .; clone size: .; CDR3 DNA: TGTGCCAGCAGTTCGCTGATTGGCCCCCAACCCCACTACGAGCAGTACTTC; CDR3 protein: CASSSLIGPQPHYEQYF
J gene: TRBJ1-2; V gene: TRBV3-1; D gene: TRBD1; clone size: .; CDR3 DNA: TGTGCCAGCAGGATGGACAGGGTAACATCCGGCTACACCTTC; CDR3 protein: CASRMDRVTSGYTF
J gene: TRBJ1-5; V gene: TRBV5-5; D gene: .; clone size: .; CDR3 DNA: TGTGCCAGCGCTCGGGGGGGTGGGCAGCCCCAGCATTTT; CDR3 protein: CASARGGGQPQHF
J gene: TRBJ2-7; V gene: TRBV7-9; D gene: TRBD2; clone size: .; CDR3 DNA: TGTGCCAGCAGCGCGGGGAGGGGACCCTACGAGCAGTACTTC; CDR3 protein: CASSAGRGPYEQYF
J gene: TRBJ2-7; V gene: TRBV7-3; D gene: TRBD2; clone size: .; CDR3 DNA: TGTGCCAGCAGCATTAACCCGGGACTAGCATCCGAGCAGTACTTC; CDR3 protein: CASSINPGLASEQYF
J gene: TRBJ2-2; V gene: TRBV6-5; D gene: .; clone size: .; CDR3 DNA: TGTGCCAGCAGTTACTTGGCAGGGGTGGTGTCCGGGGAGCTGTTTTTT; CDR3 protein: CASSYLAGVVSGELFF
J gene: TRBJ2-7; V gene: TRBV27; D gene: .; clone size: .; CDR3 DNA: TGTGCCAGCAGTTTAACGACAGGATCTACATACGAGCAGTACTTC; CDR3 protein: CASSLTTGSTYEQYF
J gene: TRBJ1-3; V gene: TRBV27; D gene: TRBD1; clone size: .; CDR3 DNA: TGTGCCAGCATGGAGAGAGGGACAGTTGGAAACACCATATATTTT; CDR3 protein: CASMERGTVGNTIYF
J gene: TRBJ1-1; V gene: TRBV2; D gene: TRBD1; clone size: .; CDR3 DNA: TGTGCCAGCAGCACAGACAGGGTTTCTGGAGAAAACACTGAAGCTTTCTTT; CDR3 protein: CASSTDRVSGENTEAFF
J gene: TRBJ1-4; V gene: TRBV10-3; D gene: .; clone size: few; CDR3 DNA: TGTGCCATCAGGAGTGGCCCTAATGAAAAACTGTTTTTT; CDR3 protein: CAIRSGPNEKLFF
J gene: TRBJ2-7; V gene: TRBV6-1; D gene: TRBD1; clone size: few; CDR3 DNA: TGTGCCAGCAGGAGGACAGGGGCGTCCTACGAGCAGTACTTC; CDR3 protein: CASRRTGASYEQYF
J gene: TRBJ2-7; V gene: TRBV2; D gene: TRBD2; clone size: .; CDR3 DNA: TGTGCCAGCAGTGAAGTGGCTAGCGGGCCGACCTACGAGCAGTACTTC; CDR3 protein: CASSEVASGPTYEQYF
J gene: TRBJ1-1; V gene: TRBV20-1; D gene: TRBD1; clone size: .; CDR3 DNA: TGCAGTGCTGAACAGGGGGTTCACACTGAAGCTTTCTTT; CDR3 protein: CSAEQGVHTEAFF
J gene: TRBJ1-2; V gene: TRBV6-4; D gene: .; clone size: .; CDR3 DNA: TGTGCCAGCAGTGCCCGATGGCAGGGCTATAACTATGGCTACACCTTC; CDR3 protein: CASSARWQGYNYGYTF
J gene: TRBJ1-6; V gene: TRBV27; D gene: .; clone size: .; CDR3 DNA: TGTGCCAGCAGTTTATGGGGCAGGGCGAGGTTCCATAATTCACCCCTCCACTTT; CDR3 protein: CASSLWGRARFHNSPLHF
J gene: TRBJ2-5; V gene: TRBV28; D gene: .; clone size: many; CDR3 DNA: TGTGCCAGCAGTTTACACCAGGGGGGAGGTCAAGAGACCCAGTACTTC; CDR3 protein: CASSLHQGGGQETQYF
J gene: TRBJ2-4; V gene: TRBV20-1; D gene: .; clone size: few; CDR3 DNA: TGCAGTGCTAGAGAAGGCCTAGCCAAAAACATTCAGTACTTC; CDR3 protein: CSAREGLAKNIQYF